The 27 T cell receptor beta chains presented below share a single source sample, sequenced in a study of blood T cell repertoires in COVID-19. The assay was immunoSEQ multiplex PCR, and TCRdb's table has in-frame clones only and misses some. The sample lists about 13,000 clones; around nine tenths were seen once. Specimen: peripheral blood. These TCRs come from a human donor in a cohort sampled during active COVID-19.

The chain employs TRBV6-2 or TRBV6-3 and TRBJ1-4; perhaps TRBD1 as D (5 bases). V was pared by 6 bases and J by 0 bases, with 8 bases between. Germline V lookup: CDR1 MNHEY, CDR2 SVGEGT. The CDR3 consists of 14 residues. DNA for the CDR3: TGTGCCAGCAGCGACAGTCCAACTAATGAAAAACTGTTTTTT. Translation: CASSDSPTNEKLFF.

The chain combines TRBV11-3 with TRBJ2-5; 9 bases fit TRBD1. V lost 7 bases and J lost 5; bases outside the gene matches: 8. CDR3 length: 14 amino acids. Germline-derived CDR1 and CDR2 are SGHNT and YENEEA. This chain's CDR3 is CASTTGTGWETQYF. CDR3 DNA sequence: TGTGCCAGCACCACCGGGACAGGGTGGGAGACCCAGTACTTC.

The chain uses TRBV7-3 and TRBJ2-7, with D perhaps TRBD2 (5 bases). V lost 5 bases to trimming and J lost 0 bases, with 11 bases between them. The CDR3 contains 14 residues. The germline V gene encodes CDR1 SGHTA and CDR2 FQGTGA. The CDR3 nucleotides read TGTGCCAGCAGCCCTGACGGGATCTCCTACGAGCAGTACTTC. Its protein is CASSPDGISYEQYF. Filled out from reference TRBV7-3 and TRBJ2-7, the complete variable domain reads GAGVSQTPSNKVTEKGKYVELRCDPISGHTALYWYRQSLGQGPEFLIYFQGTGAADDSGLPNDRFFAVRPEGSVSTLKIQRTERGDSAVYLCASSPDGISYEQYFGPGTRLTVT.

CDR3 in DNA: TGTGCCAGCACCGAGGGTTACGAGCAGTACTTC. Protein product: CASTEGYEQYF. V and J are TRBV14 and TRBJ2-7; maybe TRBD2 (5 bases). V was shortened by 7 bases and J by 4 bases, with 8 bases between the two germline ends. From germline, CDR1 is SGHDN and CDR2 FVKESK. CDR3 size: 11 residues.

The chain couples TRBV7-2 to TRBJ2-7; tentatively, D is TRBD2 (6 bases). Trimming left V 3 bases short and J 5 bases short, with 11 bases between. There are 13 residues in the CDR3. Germline V gives CDR1 SGHTA, CDR2 FQGNSA. The CDR3 loop is CASSFPSDHEQYF. The CDR3 region has the DNA TGTGCCAGCAGCTTTCCTAGCGACCACGAGCAGTACTTC.

V usage is TRBV9 and J usage is TRBJ1-2; no firm D call. This CDR3 has 14 amino acids. Germline CDR1 reads SGDLS; CDR2 reads YYNGEE. With 3 bases removed from V and 1 base from J, the gap between germline ends came to 10 bases. CDR3 sequence reads: CASSGESGNYGYTF. CDR3 in DNA: TGTGCCAGCAGCGGGGAAAGCGGTAACTATGGCTACACCTTC.

The genes are TRBV7-9 and TRBJ2-7; maybe TRBD1 (5 bases). With 3 bases removed from V and 6 bases from J, the gap between germline ends came to 6 bases. CDR1 is SEHNR and CDR2 is FQNEAQ in the germline V gene (reference sequence). The CDR3 sequence is 11 residues long. CDR3 nucleotides: TGTGCCAGCAGCTTGGGGCCCGAGCAGTACTTC. This codes for CASSLGPEQYF. The full variable domain, rest sourced from reference TRBV7-9 and TRBJ2-7, is DTGVSQNPRHKITKRGQNVTFRCDPISEHNRLYWYRQTLGQGPEFLTYFQNEAQLEKSRLLSDRFSAERPKGSFSTLEIQRTEQGDSAMYLCASSLGPEQYFGPGTRLTVT.

V gene TRBV5-6 combines with J gene TRBJ2-7, with 10 bases aligning to TRBD2. The germline CDR1 and CDR2 sequences are SGHDT and YYEEEE. The V and J ends lost 4 bases and 3 bases, in that order; junction bases with no gene match: 7. The CDR3 is 15 amino acids. This chain's CDR3 is CASSLPGTSDYEQYF. DNA of the CDR3: TGTGCCAGCAGCCTACCCGGGACTAGCGACTACGAGCAGTACTTC. The full variable domain, its missing parts supplied by reference TRBV5-6 and TRBJ2-7, is DAGVTQSPTHLIKTRGQQVTLRCSPKSGHDTVSWYQQALGQGPQFIFQYYEEEERQRGNFPDRFSGHQFPNYSSELNVNALLLGDSALYLCASSLPGTSDYEQYFGPGTRLTVT.

V is TRBV11-2 and J is TRBJ2-3; D unresolved. The CDR3 contains 14 residues. Trimming removed 1 base at V and 1 base at J, with 6 bases between. The V gene's germline CDR1 is SGHAT and CDR2 FQNNGV. For the CDR3, the DNA is TGTGCCAGCAGCTTAGTTCCCGGCACAGATACGCAGTATTTT. It codes for CASSLVPGTDTQYF.

J is TRBJ2-7 and V is TRBV9; 9 bases align to TRBD2. Germline CDR1 reads SGDLS; CDR2 reads YYNGEE. CDR3 length: 16 amino acids. V lost 4 bases and J lost 0; bases outside the gene matches: 8. Here the CDR3 reads CASSPRGGGSSYEQYF. The CDR3 DNA follows: TGTGCCAGCAGCCCTCGCGGGGGGGGGTCCTCCTACGAGCAGTACTTC.

V and J are TRBV6-5 and TRBJ2-3, with TRBD2 matching over 13 bases. Germline V gene lookup returns CDR1 MNHEY and CDR2 SVGAGI. CDR3 length: 15 residues. After removal of 6 bases from V and 6 bases from J, the junction contained 6 bases not matched to a gene. The CDR3 DNA reads as TGTGCCAGCAGCCTGACTAGCGGGGGGTCCGATACGCAGTATTTT. Its translation is CASSLTSGGSDTQYF.

J is TRBJ1-1 and V is TRBV6-4; D is possibly TRBD1 (5 bases). Germline V gene lookup returns CDR1 MRHNA and CDR2 SNTAGT. Trimming took 5 bases from V and 1 from J, leaving 8 bases between them. This CDR3 spans 13 amino acids. This CDR3 is CASSRGGNTEAFF. The CDR3 nucleotides read TGTGCCAGCAGTCGGGGGGGGAACACTGAAGCTTTCTTT.

This chain links TRBV6-4 with TRBJ2-1, with TRBD2 identical over 7 bases. CDR3 length equals 14 residues. Per germline, CDR1 MRHNA and CDR2 SNTAGT. V was clipped by 3 bases and J by 7 bases; unmatched bases: 6. The CDR3 reads CASSEGGGGNEQFF. The CDR3 DNA sequence: TGTGCCAGCAGTGAGGGCGGGGGAGGTAATGAGCAGTTCTTC.

The J gene is TRBJ2-1, the V gene TRBV12-3 or TRBV12-4; perhaps TRBD1 as D (6 bases). This CDR3 region has 13 residues. The V gene lost 5 bases and the J gene lost 6 bases, with 11 bases spanning the gap. This chain's CDR3 is CASSRDIFNEQFF. The CDR3, as DNA: TGTGCCAGCAGTCGGGACATATTCAATGAGCAGTTCTTC.

This clone turned up a few times. This chain uses TRBV9 with TRBJ2-7; 7 bases are a match to TRBD1. V lost 4 bases to trimming and J lost 7 bases; unmatched junction nucleotides: 11. Germline values: CDR1 SGDLS, CDR2 YYNGEE. This CDR3 comprises 14 residues. The CDR3, as DNA: TGTGCCAGCAGCCCCACCCTACAGGGGAAAGAGCAGTACTTC. This encodes CASSPTLQGKEQYF.

The chain combines TRBV30 with TRBJ1-2; D remains unclear. From germline, CDR1 is GTSNPN and CDR2 SVGIG (reference sequence). The CDR3 has 14 residues. V dropped 3 bases and J dropped 8 bases, with 19 bases sitting between them. The CDR3 loop is CAWRRVGLGSGYTF. DNA for the CDR3: TGTGCCTGGAGAAGGGTGGGCCTCGGGAGCGGCTACACCTTC.

V gene TRBV21-1 combines with J gene TRBJ1-5; the D segment call TRBD1 is taken from the table without a DNA check. TRBV21-1 has pseudogene status. The CDR3 loop spans 16 amino acids. CDR3 sequence reads: CASSKGLLNRRQPQHF. The CDR3 DNA sequence: TGTGCCAGCAGCAAAGGCCTCCTAAACAGACGGCAGCCCCAGCATTTT.

The chain carries TRBV29-1 and TRBJ1-1; D remains ambiguous. This CDR3 is built from 11 residues. Germline V gene lookup returns CDR1 SQVTM and CDR2 ANQGSEA. V lost 6 bases and J 3 bases, leaving 8 bases between the germline ends. The CDR3 region has the DNA TGCAGCGTCCCCACGGACACTGAAGCTTTCTTT. This encodes CSVPTDTEAFF.

This clone was seen more than once but under ten times. The chain employs TRBV4-1 and TRBJ2-1, with 8 bases matching TRBD2. Germline assignment: CDR1 MGHRA and CDR2 YSYEKL. The length of the CDR3 is 16 residues. The junction had 2 bases not matched to a gene; V was cut back by 1 base and J by 0 bases. In DNA, the CDR3 is TGCGCCAGCAGCCAAGTGCTAGCGGGCTCCTACAATGAGCAGTTCTTC. Amino acid sequence: CASSQVLAGSYNEQFF.

The gene calls are TRBV11-2 and TRBJ1-6; D perhaps matches TRBD1 (6 bases). Per the germline V gene, CDR1 is SGHAT and CDR2 is FQNNGV. The V and J ends lost 5 bases and 10 bases respectively, with 18 bases between them. CDR3 length: 15 amino acids. CDR3 nucleotides: TGTGCCAGCAGCGCACCCAGGACGGGGGGCTCACCCCTCCACTTT. This codes for CASSAPRTGGSPLHF. Together with reference TRBV11-2 and TRBJ1-6, the CDR3 gives the full variable domain: EAGVAQSPRYKIIEKRQSVAFWCNPISGHATLYWYQQILGQGPKLLIQFQNNGVVDDSQLPKDRFSAERLKGVDSTLKIQPAKLEDSAVYLCASSAPRTGGSPLHFGNGTRLTVT.

As DNA, the CDR3 is TGTGCCAGCAGCACCCTTCTACAGGGGACAGCCAAAAACATTCAGTACTTC. Its protein is CASSTLLQGTAKNIQYF. The genes are TRBV13 and TRBJ2-4; the match to TRBD1 covers 7 bases. J was trimmed by 0 bases and V by 5 bases; bases with no gene match: 10. The CDR3 runs 17 residues. Germline V gives CDR1 PRHDT, CDR2 FYEKMQ (reference sequence).

The CDR3 DNA sequence: TGTGCCAGCACCCCGGGAGGGAAGGACAATCAGCCCCAGCATTTT. It encodes CASTPGGKDNQPQHF. V is TRBV2 and J is TRBJ1-5, with no clear D. With 7 bases removed from V and 3 bases from J, the gap between germline ends came to 16 bases. Germline V gives CDR1 SNHLY, CDR2 FYNNEI. This CDR3 is 15 amino acids long.

The CDR3: CASAATANEKLFF. The CDR3 DNA follows: TGTGCCTCGGCCGCCACAGCTAATGAAAAACTGTTTTTT. The chain carries TRBV30 and TRBJ1-4; D is unclear. CDR3 length: 13 residues. The V and J ends lost 7 bases and 3 bases respectively, with 12 bases between them. The germline gives CDR1 GTSNPN, CDR2 SVGIG (reference sequence).

The CDR3 sequence: CASSPRGEFGYTF. DNA of the CDR3: TGCGCCAGCAGCCCAAGGGGCGAATTTGGCTACACCTTC. The chain is built from TRBV5-1 and TRBJ1-2, with TRBD1 as a possible D gene (5 bases). V was clipped by 4 bases and J by 7 bases, with 14 bases between them. CDR3 size: 13 residues. Germline V gene lookup returns CDR1 SGHRS and CDR2 YFSETQ. Drawing the rest from reference TRBV5-1 and TRBJ1-2, the complete variable domain is KAGVTQTPRYLIKTRGQQVTLSCSPISGHRSVSWYQQTPGQGLQFLFEYFSETQRNKGNFPGRFSGRQFSNSRSEMNVSTLELGDSALYLCASSPRGEFGYTFGSGTRLTVV.

The rearrangement links TRBV5-6 to TRBJ1-2, with unresolved D. Germline values: CDR1 SGHDT, CDR2 YYEEEE. Trimming took 6 bases from V and 4 from J, leaving 16 bases between them. This CDR3 is 14 amino acids long. In nucleotides, the CDR3 is TGTGCCAGCACTCTCCGGGGTAAGGGCTATGGCTACACCTTC. Amino acid sequence: CASTLRGKGYGYTF.

The chain employs TRBV19 and TRBJ2-5; 14 bases are shared with TRBD2. Looked up from germline, CDR1 is LNHDA and CDR2 is SQIVND (reference sequence). The CDR3 covers 16 residues. With 4 bases clipped from V and 4 bases from J, the junction kept 5 bases outside the gene matches. CDR3 in DNA: TGTGCCAGTAGTAGAGGGACTAGCGGGGGAAGAGAGACCCAGTACTTC. Translation: CASSRGTSGGRETQYF.

V and J are TRBV11-2 and TRBJ1-1, with 7 positions matching TRBD1. This CDR3 spans 15 amino acids. V gave up 2 bases and J gave up 1 base; unmatched junction bases: 4. Germline V gives CDR1 SGHAT, CDR2 FQNNGV. The CDR3 DNA reads TGTGCCAGCAGCTTAACGGGACAGACGAACACTGAAGCTTTCTTT. Translating it yields CASSLTGQTNTEAFF.